Listed here are 26 T cell receptor beta chains from one sample, sequenced in a study of blood T cells in healthy people across ages. A second PCR of about 7 to 12 cycles used a sample-barcoded 5' primer and a J-beta primer mix. TCRdb fed the 5' RACE reads into MiXCR, producing one record per CDR3 protein. Among some 1.7 million distinct CDR3 sequences listed, over 25% were seen once. Sequencing was performed on blood. Source of these receptors: a woman aged 25 to 45 in good health.

This clonotype has only a few counts. The CDR3 DNA sequence: TGCAGCGTTGACTCCTCAGGGACCCTTAACTATGGCTACACCTTC. The encoded protein is CSVDSSGTLNYGYTF. The V and J genes are TRBV29-1 and TRBJ1-2; a weak D match, TRBD1 (5 bases). Germline V lookup: CDR1 SQVTM, CDR2 ANQGSEA. The CDR3 covers 15 residues. V lost 3 bases and J lost 1, with 15 bases in between.

This clonotype has more than one count but fewer than ten. V gene TRBV5-1 combines with J gene TRBJ2-3, with 10 bases matching TRBD2. Looked up from germline, CDR1 is SGHRS and CDR2 is YFSETQ. Trimming removed 1 base from V and 4 bases from J; junction bases left unmatched: 9. The CDR3 runs 17 residues. CDR3 in DNA: TGCGCCAGCAGCTTGAGAATAGCGGGAGGAATGGCAGATACGCAGTATTTT. It encodes CASSLRIAGGMADTQYF.

This clonotype has a handful of counts. V and J are TRBV5-1 and TRBJ2-5; D is tentatively TRBD1 or TRBD2 (5 bases each). Trimming took 1 base from V and 2 from J, leaving 15 bases between them. The germline CDR1 and CDR2 sequences are SGHRS and YFSETQ. The CDR3 has 16 amino acids. The CDR3 DNA reads TGCGCCAGCAGCTTGAATGGGGACCAACCGCAAGAGACCCAGTACTTC. Residues: CASSLNGDQPQETQYF.

The rearrangement uses TRBV5-8 and TRBJ2-1; TRBD2 matches at 10 bases. CDR1 and CDR2 (germline): SGHTS, YDEGEE. V dropped 4 bases and J dropped 1; count of bases not matched to a gene: 5. The CDR3 loop spans 16 amino acids. CDR3 residues: CASSKERGGSYNEQFF. CDR3 DNA sequence: TGTGCCAGCAGCAAGGAGCGGGGGGGATCCTACAATGAGCAGTTCTTC.

This chain joins TRBV12-3 or TRBV12-4 and TRBJ2-1, with TRBD1 matching 9 bases. With V trimmed by 5 bases and J by 9 bases, 14 bases remained unmatched. The CDR3 extends over 16 amino acids. The CDR3 loop is CASSLLGTGTPGEQFF. CDR3 coding DNA: TGTGCCAGCAGTCTCCTCGGGACAGGGACACCGGGTGAGCAGTTCTTC.

This clonotype came up many times. This chain uses TRBV6-5 with TRBJ2-5; TRBD2 aligns across 9 bases. This CDR3 comprises 15 residues. The V gene's germline CDR1 is MNHEY and CDR2 SVGAGI. V lost 6 bases, J lost 4 bases, and 9 bases stayed unmatched. The CDR3 nucleotides read TGTGCCAGCAGCCATACCAGCGGGAGGCGAGAGACCCAGTACTTC. As protein: CASSHTSGRRETQYF.

This clonotype was counted at least ten times. This sequence joins TRBV20-1 and TRBJ2-1, with a weak D call TRBD2 (6 bases). Germline CDR1 DFQATT, CDR2 SNEGSKA (reference sequence). V was shortened by 5 bases and J by 11 bases, with 16 bases between the two germline ends. This CDR3 spans 12 amino acids. The CDR3 is CSAGRSGGKQFF. The CDR3 region has the DNA TGCAGTGCTGGAAGGAGTGGGGGGAAGCAGTTCTTC.

This clonotype has a handful of counts. The genes are TRBV12-3 or TRBV12-4 and TRBJ1-1; D is perhaps TRBD1 (5 bases). The CDR3 covers 15 residues. V dropped 7 bases and J dropped 0 bases, with 15 bases sitting between them. The CDR3, as DNA: TGTGCCAGCACCCTACGTCGGGGCTTGAACACTGAAGCTTTCTTT. Amino acid sequence: CASTLRRGLNTEAFF.

The chain is built from TRBV2 and TRBJ2-1, with D possibly being TRBD2 (6 bases). The CDR3 loop spans 17 amino acids. Germline V gene data show CDR1 as SNHLY and CDR2 as FYNNEI. Trimming took off 4 bases at V and 4 bases at J, with 20 bases between the two ends. The CDR3 reads CASSGVPWTNPYNEQFF. The CDR3 DNA reads TGTGCCAGCAGTGGAGTCCCGTGGACTAACCCTTACAATGAGCAGTTCTTC.

Only a few counts were recorded for this clonotype. This chain links TRBV19 with TRBJ2-7; possible D gene TRBD2, 6 bases. The CDR3 has 16 amino acids. Germline V gene data show CDR1 as LNHDA and CDR2 as SQIVND (reference sequence). V lost 10 bases to trimming and J lost 2 bases, with 24 bases between them. The CDR3 spells CATIHRGGGGTYEQYF. The DNA of the CDR3 is TGTGCCACTATACACCGTGGAGGTGGGGGGACCTACGAGCAGTACTTC.

This clonotype was detected only a few times. Here the CDR3 reads CASSGSDLTGNTIYF. For the CDR3, the DNA is TGTGCCAGCAGCGGCTCCGATTTGACTGGAAACACCATATATTTT. The rearrangement uses TRBV7-2 and TRBJ1-3; no reliable D call. Trimming pared 5 bases from V and 2 bases from J, leaving 13 bases between. This CDR3 has 15 amino acids. CDR1 and CDR2 from the germline V gene are SGHTA and FQGNSA.

This clonotype was counted a few times. This chain uses TRBV29-1 with TRBJ2-7; D is ambiguous. CDR3 length: 13 amino acids. Trimming stripped 4 bases from V and 2 bases from J, with 12 bases between. The germline V gene encodes CDR1 SQVTM and CDR2 ANQGSEA. The CDR3 spells CSVVAPRTYEQYF. The CDR3 DNA follows: TGCAGCGTTGTAGCCCCGCGCACCTACGAGCAGTACTTC.

This clonotype was picked up a small number of times. The chain uses TRBV12-3 or TRBV12-4 and TRBJ1-2; TRBD1 aligns across 7 bases. V gave up 6 bases and J gave up 8 bases; unmatched junction bases: 12. The CDR3 has 14 residues. The CDR3 spells CASSRQGPLGGYTF. The DNA of the CDR3 is TGTGCCAGCAGCCGACAGGGCCCCTTAGGAGGCTACACCTTC.

There are a few counts of this clonotype. A read error may account for a junction end that differs from germline. The CDR3 protein is CARSASGYGVHEQYF. The DNA for the CDR3 is TGTGCCCGCAGCGCTTCGGGATATGGCGTCCACGAGCAGTACTTC. This rearrangement joins TRBV9 to TRBJ2-5, with TRBD2 as a possible D gene (5 bases). The closer fit of TRBJ2-7 to the DNA end suggests the J call may be wrong. Germline V gene sequence: CDR1 SGDLS, CDR2 YYNGEE. CDR3 length: 15 residues.

The CDR3 is CASSDPGTNYNEQFF. For the CDR3, the DNA is TGTGCCAGCAGCGACCCCGGGACAAACTACAATGAGCAGTTCTTC. The chain uses TRBV9 and TRBJ2-1; tentatively, D is TRBD1 (6 bases). The V gene's germline CDR1 is SGDLS and CDR2 YYNGEE. This CDR3 comprises 15 residues. Trimming pared 3 bases from V and 3 bases from J, leaving 13 bases between. The variable domain in full, with the rest retrieved from reference TRBV9 and TRBJ2-1, is DSGVTQTPKHLITATGQRVTLRCSPRSGDLSVYWYQQSLDQGLQFLIQYYNGEERAKGNILERFSAQQFPDLHSELNLSSLELGDSALYFCASSDPGTNYNEQFFGPGTRLTVL.

This clonotype has just a few counts. This rearrangement joins TRBV5-4 to TRBJ1-4; D is perhaps TRBD1 (5 bases). Trimming took 4 bases from V and 4 from J, leaving 14 bases between them. The germline V gene encodes CDR1 SGHNT and CDR2 YYREEE (reference sequence). This CDR3 has 15 residues. The CDR3 loop is CASSPRGGDNEKLFF. CDR3 DNA: TGTGCCAGCAGCCCGCGTGGGGGAGATAATGAAAAACTGTTTTTT.

Turning to this clonotype: A much larger clone lies a single base off, so this may be a read error. This sequence joins TRBV24-1 and TRBJ2-1, with D maybe TRBD1 (6 bases). V was clipped by 9 bases and J by 1 base, with 12 bases between them. The CDR3 spans 14 residues. Germline V CDR1 and CDR2: KGHDR, SFDVKD. CDR3 nucleotide sequence: TGTGCCACCTCTGACAGGACTTCCTACAATGAGCAGTTCTTC. Translated, it gives CATSDRTSYNEQFF.

This clonotype was seen ten or more times. This chain links TRBV6-5 with TRBJ1-2; TRBD1 matches at 11 bases. Germline V lookup: CDR1 MNHEY, CDR2 SVGAGI. This CDR3 has 14 amino acids. With 7 bases clipped from V and 5 bases from J, the junction kept 6 bases outside the gene matches. CDR3 region: CASTPGQGAYGYTF. The CDR3 nucleotides are TGTGCCAGCACGCCCGGACAGGGGGCTTATGGCTACACCTTC.

In its sample, this clonotype was seen a few times. The rearrangement links TRBV9 to TRBJ2-2; 11 bases align to TRBD2. Germline lookup yields CDR1 SGDLS and CDR2 YYNGEE. V lost 0 bases to trimming and J lost 5 bases; unmatched junction nucleotides: 3. CDR3 length: 16 residues. CDR3 residues: CASSVATSGRTGELFF. CDR3 DNA: TGTGCCAGCAGCGTAGCTACTAGCGGGAGAACCGGGGAGCTGTTTTTT.

Concerning this clonotype: This may come from a read error, since a much larger clone is one base off. The V call is TRBV20-1, the J call TRBJ2-6, with D maybe TRBD1 (5 bases). Per germline, CDR1 DFQATT and CDR2 SNEGSKA (reference sequence). There are 14 residues in the CDR3. The CDR3 sequence is CSAKTDPGANVPTF. DNA of the CDR3: TGCAGTGCAAAAACAGATCCTGGGGCCAACGTCCCGACTTTC.

This clonotype was detected ten times or more. V and J are TRBV7-7 and TRBJ2-1; a possible D gene is TRBD2 (6 bases). The V and J ends lost 6 bases and 4 bases respectively, with 10 bases between them. The CDR3 sequence is 13 residues long. CDR1 and CDR2 from the germline V gene are SSHAT and FNYEAQ (reference sequence). Here the CDR3 reads CASSTGLYNEQFF. For the CDR3, the DNA is TGTGCCAGCAGTACGGGACTTTACAATGAGCAGTTCTTC.

The J gene is TRBJ1-2, the V gene TRBV18; the D gene is possibly TRBD1 (5 bases). The CDR3 sequence is 15 residues long. Deletions cut 3 bases from V and 4 bases from J, with 15 bases between. Per germline, CDR1 KGHSH and CDR2 LQKENI. CDR3 nucleotides: TGTGCCAGCTCACCCCGGGGGAGTGCGACCTATGGCTACACCTTC. It is translated as CASSPRGSATYGYTF.

The chain has TRBV28 and TRBJ2-5; TRBD1 agrees at 7 bases. Gene TRBJ2-1 matches the end of the DNA better, so the J call may be wrong. Germline V gene data show CDR1 as MDHEN and CDR2 as SYDVKM. There are 15 residues in the CDR3. The CDR3 region has the DNA TGTGCCAGCCACCGGGACAGAATGTACCAAGAGACCCAGTTCTTC. It yields the protein CASHRDRMYQETQFF.

A remark on this clonotype: A clone one base away is much larger, so this may be a read error. The chain uses TRBV6-5 and TRBJ2-4, with a weak D call TRBD2 (5 bases). Per germline, CDR1 MNHEY and CDR2 SVGAGI. V was trimmed by 0 bases and J by 13 bases, leaving 19 bases between them. This CDR3 spans 15 amino acids. This CDR3 is CASSYSYSSSYKQYF. CDR3 coding DNA: TGTGCCAGCAGTTACTCCTATTCTAGCTCCTACAAGCAGTACTTC.

This sequence joins TRBV3-1 and TRBJ2-7; 8 nucleotides match TRBD1. With V trimmed by 4 bases and J by 2 bases, 4 bases remained unmatched. CDR3 length: 14 amino acids. Per the germline V gene, CDR1 is LGHDT and CDR2 is YNNKEL (reference sequence). The CDR3 loop is CASSPGTGAYEQYV. The CDR3 region has the DNA TGTGCCAGCAGCCCCGGGACAGGTGCCTACGAGCAGTACGTC.

This clonotype was counted a few times. The rearrangement joins TRBV11-3 to TRBJ2-1, with 9 bases identical to TRBD2. Germline trimming cut 4 bases from V and 8 bases from J; bases unmatched to any gene: 12. The CDR3 has 16 residues. The germline gives CDR1 SGHNT, CDR2 YENEEA. CDR3 coding DNA: TGTGCCAGCAGCTACCGTAGCGGGAGCCTCTTGGATGAGCAGTTCTTC. Its protein product is CASSYRSGSLLDEQFF. Variable domain in full (rest from reference TRBV11-3 and TRBJ2-1): EAGVVQSPRYKIIEKKQPVAFWCNPISGHNTLYWYLQNLGQGPELLIRYENEEAVDDSQLPKDRFSAERLKGVDSTLKIQPAELGDSAVYLCASSYRSGSLLDEQFFGPGTRLTVL.